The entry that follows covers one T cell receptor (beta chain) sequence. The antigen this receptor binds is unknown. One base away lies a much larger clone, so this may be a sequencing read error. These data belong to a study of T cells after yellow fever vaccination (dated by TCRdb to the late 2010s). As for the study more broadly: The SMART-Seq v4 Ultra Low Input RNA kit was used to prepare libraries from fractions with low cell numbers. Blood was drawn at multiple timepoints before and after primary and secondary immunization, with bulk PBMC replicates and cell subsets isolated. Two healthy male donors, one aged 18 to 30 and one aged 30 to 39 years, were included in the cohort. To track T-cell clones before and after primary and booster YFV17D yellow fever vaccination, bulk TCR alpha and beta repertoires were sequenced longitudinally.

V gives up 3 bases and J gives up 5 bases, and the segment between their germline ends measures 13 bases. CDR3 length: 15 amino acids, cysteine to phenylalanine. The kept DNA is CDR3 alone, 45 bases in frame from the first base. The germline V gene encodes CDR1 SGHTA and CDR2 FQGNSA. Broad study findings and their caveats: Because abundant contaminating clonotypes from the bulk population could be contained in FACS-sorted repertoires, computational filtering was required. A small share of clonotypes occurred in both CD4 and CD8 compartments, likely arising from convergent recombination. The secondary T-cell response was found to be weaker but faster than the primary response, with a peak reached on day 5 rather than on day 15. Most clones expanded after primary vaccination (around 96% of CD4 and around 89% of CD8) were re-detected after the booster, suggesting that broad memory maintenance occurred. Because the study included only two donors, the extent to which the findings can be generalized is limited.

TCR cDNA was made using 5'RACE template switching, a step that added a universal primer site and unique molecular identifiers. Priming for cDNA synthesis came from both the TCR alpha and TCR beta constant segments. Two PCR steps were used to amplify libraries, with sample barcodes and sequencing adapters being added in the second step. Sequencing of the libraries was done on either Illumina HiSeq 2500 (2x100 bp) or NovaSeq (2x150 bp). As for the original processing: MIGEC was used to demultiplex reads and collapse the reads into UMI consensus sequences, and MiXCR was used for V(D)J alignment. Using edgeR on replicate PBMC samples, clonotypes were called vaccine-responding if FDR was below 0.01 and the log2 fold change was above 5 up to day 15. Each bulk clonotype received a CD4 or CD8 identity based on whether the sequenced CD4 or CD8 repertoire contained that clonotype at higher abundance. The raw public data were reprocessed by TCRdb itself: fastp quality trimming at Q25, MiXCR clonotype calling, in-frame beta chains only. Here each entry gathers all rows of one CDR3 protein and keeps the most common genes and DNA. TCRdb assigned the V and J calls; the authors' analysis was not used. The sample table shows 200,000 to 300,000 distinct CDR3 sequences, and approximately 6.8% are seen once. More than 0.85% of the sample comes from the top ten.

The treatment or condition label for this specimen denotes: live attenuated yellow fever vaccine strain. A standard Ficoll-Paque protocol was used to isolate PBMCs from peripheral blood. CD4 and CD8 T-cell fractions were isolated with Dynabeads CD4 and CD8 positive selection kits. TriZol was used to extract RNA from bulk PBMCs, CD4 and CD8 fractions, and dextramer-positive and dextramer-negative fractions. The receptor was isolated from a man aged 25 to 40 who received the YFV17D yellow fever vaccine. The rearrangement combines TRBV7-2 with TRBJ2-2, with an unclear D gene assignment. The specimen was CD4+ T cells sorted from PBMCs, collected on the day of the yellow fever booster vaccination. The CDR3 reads CTSSLSGVVTGELFF. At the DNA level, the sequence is TGTACCAGCAGCTTGAGTGGGGTTGTAACCGGGGAGCTGTTTTTT.